This TCR beta chain was sequenced in a study of cytomegalovirus exposure and HLA in healthy donors. Germline V gives CDR1 MNHEY, CDR2 SVGAGI. V lost 6 bases to trimming and J lost 5 bases; unmatched junction nucleotides: 9. The CDR3 loop spans 15 amino acids. It was with 60 Vbeta and 13 Jbeta primers that the PCR ran. Sequenced by immunoSEQ multiplex PCR; TCRdb stores in-frame clones only, minus some. The table lists approximately 170,000 clones, about four fifths of them singletons. Notes on the study in general: Segments of the TCR beta V type were, in most cases, productive about 90% or about 30% of the time in an earlier analysis.

Concerning this clone itself: The antigen is not known.

The sequence derives from a woman aged 45-65 years in good health and CMV-seronegative. V and J are TRBV6-5 and TRBJ1-4, with TRBD1 matching 7 bases. Sequencing input: PBMCs. CDR3 bases: TGTGCCAGCAGGGACCAGGGACAGCAAAATGAAAAACTGTTTTTT. This sequence encodes CASRDQGQQNEKLFF.